This TCR beta chain was identified during a study of shared clonotypes between healthy human individuals. The study, taken as a whole, reports: Sequencing depth was expected to influence donor clonotype sharing.

Bulk PBMC genomic DNA spanned ten immunoSEQ deep plates. Under the authors' procedure: ImmunoSEQ gave junction-only sequences without quality scores, so filtering differed. Clones were read by immunoSEQ multiplex PCR, and TCRdb kept only the in-frame ones, dropping some. Clone size and V and J calls were adopted from that table, with D and trimming inferred from the DNA. The sample includes roughly 480,000 clones, 79% seen only once; the top ten take about an eighth. CDR3 size: 14 residues. Germline assignment: CDR1 MNHNY and CDR2 SVGAGI (reference sequence). Trimming cost V 5 bases and J 7 bases; bases outside gene matches: 6. Adult donors, all healthy and HIV-negative, had no recent acute infections or vaccinations. As for this clone: Its antigen is not known.

This chain uses TRBV6-6 with TRBJ2-2; 8 bases fit TRBD2. The sample consisted of PBMCs. The sequence came from a woman between 35 and 50 years old in good health. Some clones in this sample may be carry-over from other donors' samples. The CDR3 DNA reads TGTGCCAGCAGTCGAGCGGGAGCGAACGGGGAGCTGTTTTTT. It translates to CASSRAGANGELFF.